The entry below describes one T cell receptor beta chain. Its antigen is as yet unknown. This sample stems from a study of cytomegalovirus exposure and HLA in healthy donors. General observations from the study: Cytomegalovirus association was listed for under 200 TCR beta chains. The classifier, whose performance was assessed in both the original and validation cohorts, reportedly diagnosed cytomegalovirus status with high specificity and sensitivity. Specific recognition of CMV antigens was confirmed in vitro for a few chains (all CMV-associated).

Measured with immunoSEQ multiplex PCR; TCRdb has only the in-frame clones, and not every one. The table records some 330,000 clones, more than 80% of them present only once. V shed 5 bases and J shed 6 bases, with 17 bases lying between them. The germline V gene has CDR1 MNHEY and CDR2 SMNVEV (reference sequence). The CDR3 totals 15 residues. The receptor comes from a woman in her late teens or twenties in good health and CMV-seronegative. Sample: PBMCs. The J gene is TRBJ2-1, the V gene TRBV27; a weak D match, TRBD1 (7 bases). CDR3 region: CASSGHTQGGNEQFF. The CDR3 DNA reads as TGTGCCAGCAGTGGCCACACCCAGGGGGGCAATGAGCAGTTCTTC.